Below, 13 T cell receptor beta chains from the same sample are listed, as sequenced in a study of T cells in women clearing cervical HPV infection. Assay used: immunoSEQ multiplex PCR; TCRdb lists only in-frame clones, some missing. In total, the table holds around 37,000 clones. The sample taken for sequencing was blood buffy coat. The receptors stem from a woman aged 18-70 years with a cervical HPV16 infection that either progressed to CIN3+ or cleared (not recorded which).

Worth noting for this clone: The CDR3 extends 3 residues past the end of the read, so its final part is completed from the germline J gene. Other DNA sequences from this sample encode an identical CDR3 as well. This chain joins TRBV7-3 and TRBJ1-2, with 9 bases fitting TRBD1. The CDR3 sequence is 13 residues long. CDR1 is SGHTA and CDR2 is FQGTGA in the germline V gene. The CDR3 DNA, read in part, is TGTGCCAGCAGCTTAGGGACAGGGTACGGC. It yields the protein CASSLGTGYG. The CDR3, in full, reads CASSLGTGYGYTF.

With regard to this clone: The read terminates 3 residues ahead of where the CDR3 ends, so the germline J gene completes it. The chain employs TRBV7-2 and TRBJ2-5; tentative D call: TRBD1 (5 bases). Germline CDR1 SGHTA, CDR2 FQGNSA. Deletions cut 5 bases from V and 4 bases from J, with 11 bases between. This CDR3 has 13 amino acids. This CDR3 is CASSPGNRETQYF. The CDR3 bases that were read are TGTGCCAGCAGCCCAGGGAATCGAGAGACC.

To note about this clone: Read data end 3 residues before the CDR3 end; the end is taken from the germline J gene. The rearrangement links TRBV10-3 to TRBJ2-2; possible D gene TRBD1, 6 bases. This CDR3 has 15 residues. Germline V gene sequence: CDR1 ENHRY, CDR2 SYGVKD. The germline V and J ends were trimmed by 3 bases and 3 bases, with 11 bases remaining between them. CDR3: CAISDGRGHTGELFF. The CDR3 bases that were read are TGTGCCATCAGTGACGGCAGGGGACACACCGGGGAG.

Points on this clone: The CDR3 end falls 3 residues outside the read, so it is completed with the germline J gene. The V gene is TRBV7-2, the J gene TRBJ2-7, with D maybe TRBD2 (7 bases). The CDR3 spans 15 residues. Looked up from germline, CDR1 is SGHTA and CDR2 is FQGNSA. V shed 1 base and J shed 0 bases, with 10 bases lying between them. The sequenced part of the CDR3 DNA is TGTGCCAGCAGCTTAGTGGGGGGGGCCTCCTACGAG. This encodes CASSLVGGASYE. The entire CDR3 is CASSLVGGASYEQYF. Full variable domain (rest looked up from reference TRBV7-2 and TRBJ2-7): GAGVSQSPSNKVTEKGKDVELRCDPISGHTALYWYRQSLGQGLEFLIYFQGNSAPDKSGLPSDRFSAERTGGSVSTLTIQRTQQEDSAVYLCASSLVGGASYEQYFGPGTRLTVT.

With respect to this clone: Read data end 3 residues before the CDR3 end; the end is taken from the germline J gene. V is TRBV30 and J is TRBJ1-1; no clear D. The CDR3 totals 11 residues. The V gene's germline CDR1 is GTSNPN and CDR2 SVGIG (reference sequence). The covered CDR3 bases are TGTGCCTGGAGTGTTCAGGCCAGA. It encodes CAWSVQAR. In full, the CDR3 is CAWSVQARAFF.

This CDR3 is CAISGGSTDTQYF. The DNA read from the CDR3 is TGTGCCATCAGTGGAGGGAGCACAGATACG. This sequence joins TRBV10-3 and TRBJ2-3; D possibly corresponds to TRBD2 (5 bases). The CDR3 end is not reached by the read, which stops 3 residues before it; the germline J gene fills it in. CDR1 and CDR2 from the germline V gene are ENHRY and SYGVKD. The CDR3 sequence is 13 residues long. Between the trimmed V and J ends, which lost 4 bases and 0 bases, there was a span of 5 bases.

Concerning this clone: Coverage ceases 3 residues before the CDR3 finishes, and the germline J gene fills in the end. The chain joins TRBV19 to TRBJ1-1; D not certain. CDR3 length: 12 amino acids. Germline V CDR1 and CDR2: LNHDA, SQIVND (reference sequence). This chain's CDR3 is CASSLSFYEAFF. The sequenced CDR3 bases are TGTGCCAGTAGTCTATCTTTCTACGAG.

About this clone itself: With the read ending 3 residues before the CDR3 end, the germline J gene is used to fill in that end. The chain joins TRBV19 to TRBJ1-2, with 9 bases aligning to TRBD1. Germline assignment: CDR1 LNHDA and CDR2 SQIVND (reference sequence). The CDR3 covers 15 residues. The CDR3 bases that were read are TGTGCCAGTAGTATGGGGACAGGGCCATATGCCGAC. This codes for CASSMGTGPYAD. The CDR3, in full, reads CASSMGTGPYADYTF.

Partial CDR3 DNA: TGCAGTGTCACGGGGGGACCGTACCAAGAGACC. Translated: CSVTGGPYQET. In full, the CDR3 reads CSVTGGPYQETQYF. V and J are TRBV20-1 and TRBJ2-5; TRBD2 matches 7 bases. The read finishes 3 residues shy of the CDR3 end, and the germline J gene is used to complete it. Germline lookup yields CDR1 DFQATT and CDR2 SNEGSKA (reference sequence). This CDR3 spans 14 amino acids. The V segment lost 7 bases and the J segment 0 bases; nucleotides outside the gene matches: 8.

Comments on this clone: Read sequence stops 3 residues before the CDR3 end, and the germline J gene provides the missing end. The V and J genes are TRBV7-9 and TRBJ2-4; D remains unclear. CDR3 size: 15 residues. Germline CDR1 SEHNR, CDR2 FQNEAQ (reference sequence). The CDR3 here is CASSLQQESFDGQYF. The DNA read from the CDR3 is TGTGCCAGCAGCTTACAGCAGGAATCGTTCGATGGT.

Comment on this clone: With the read ending 3 residues before the CDR3 end, the germline J gene is used to fill in that end. In the same sample, other DNA sequences code for this CDR3. The chain links TRBV19 to TRBJ1-5, with TRBD1 matching 7 bases. This CDR3 comprises 14 residues. Germline-derived CDR1 and CDR2 are LNHDA and SQIVND (reference sequence). V was clipped by 9 bases and J by 2 bases; unmatched bases: 7. CDR3 protein: CASSRDRGNQPQHF. Incomplete CDR3 DNA: TGTGCCAGCAGTCGAGACAGGGGCAATCAGCCC.

Remarks on this clone: The read comes to an end 3 residues before the CDR3 does, leaving the germline J gene to fill in the end. V and J are TRBV2 and TRBJ1-1; TRBD1 agrees at 8 bases. The germline gives CDR1 SNHLY, CDR2 FYNNEI. The ends lost 9 bases at V and 0 bases at J; junction bases unmatched: 6. This CDR3 comprises 14 residues. The CDR3 protein is CARGTGAMNTEAFF. The covered CDR3 bases are TGTGCCAGGGGGACAGGAGCTATGAACACTGAA.

Concerning this clone: The read is 3 residues too short to cover the CDR3 end, so that end is filled in from the germline J gene. This chain joins TRBV20-1 and TRBJ1-2; the D is unclear. V was pared by 3 bases and J by 6 bases, with 14 bases between. Germline CDR1 is DFQATT and CDR2 is SNEGSKA (reference sequence). The CDR3 spans 13 residues. The sequenced CDR3 bases are TGCAGTGCTAGTTGGGCAGGAAAGCATGGC. Translation gives CSASWAGKHG. In full, the CDR3 reads CSASWAGKHGYTF.